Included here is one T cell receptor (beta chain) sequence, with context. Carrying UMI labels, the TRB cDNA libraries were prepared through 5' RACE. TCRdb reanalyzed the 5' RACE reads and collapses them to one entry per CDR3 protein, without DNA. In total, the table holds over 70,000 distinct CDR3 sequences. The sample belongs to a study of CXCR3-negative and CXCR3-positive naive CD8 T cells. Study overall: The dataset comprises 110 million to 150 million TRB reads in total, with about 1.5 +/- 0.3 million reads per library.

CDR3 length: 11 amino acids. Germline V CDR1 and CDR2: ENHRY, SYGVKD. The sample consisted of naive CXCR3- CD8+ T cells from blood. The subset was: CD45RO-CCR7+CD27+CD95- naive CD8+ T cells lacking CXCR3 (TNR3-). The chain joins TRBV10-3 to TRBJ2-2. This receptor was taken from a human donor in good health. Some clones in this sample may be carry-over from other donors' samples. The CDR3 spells CAIRGSGELFF.